This TCR beta chain was retrieved from a study of shared clonotypes between healthy human individuals. Overall study context: Used for every donor were three CD4 naive, three CD4 memory, two CD8 naive and one CD8 memory plate.

CD45RO-negative cells were positively selected for CCR7, leaving out terminally differentiated effector memory CD45RA+ cells. The CDR3 has 13 residues. The V end lost 5 bases, the J end lost 7 bases, and 13 bases lay between the germline ends. The germline CDR1 and CDR2 sequences are SGHRS and YFSETQ. TCRdb's table, derived via immunoSEQ multiplex PCR, lists solely in-frame clones and lacks some. The data show millions of clones, around 96% seen once. This sequence was found in a man younger than 35 in good health. The chain recombines TRBV5-1 with TRBJ1-5; D is possibly TRBD1 (5 bases). The source material was naive CD8+ T cells sorted from blood. Here the CDR3 DNA reads TGCGCCAGCAGTGTCGCAGGGACCCAGCCCCAGCATTTT. Protein product: CASSVAGTQPQHF.